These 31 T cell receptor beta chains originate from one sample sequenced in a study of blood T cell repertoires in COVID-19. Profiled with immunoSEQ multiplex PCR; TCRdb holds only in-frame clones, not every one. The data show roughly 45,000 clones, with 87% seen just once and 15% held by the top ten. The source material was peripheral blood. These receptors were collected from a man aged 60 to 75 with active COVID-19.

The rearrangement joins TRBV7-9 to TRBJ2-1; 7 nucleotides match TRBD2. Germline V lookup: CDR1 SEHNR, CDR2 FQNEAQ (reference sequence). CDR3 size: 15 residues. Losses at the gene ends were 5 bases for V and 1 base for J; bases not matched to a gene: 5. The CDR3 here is CASSPGGTSYNEQFF. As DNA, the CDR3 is TGTGCCAGCAGCCCGGGGGGTACGTCCTACAATGAGCAGTTCTTC.

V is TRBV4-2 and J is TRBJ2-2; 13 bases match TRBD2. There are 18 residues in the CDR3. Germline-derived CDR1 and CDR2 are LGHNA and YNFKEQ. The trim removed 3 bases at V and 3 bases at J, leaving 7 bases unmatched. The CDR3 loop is CASSQRTSGGADTGELFF. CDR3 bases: TGTGCCAGCAGCCAGAGAACTAGCGGGGGGGCCGACACCGGGGAGCTGTTTTTT.

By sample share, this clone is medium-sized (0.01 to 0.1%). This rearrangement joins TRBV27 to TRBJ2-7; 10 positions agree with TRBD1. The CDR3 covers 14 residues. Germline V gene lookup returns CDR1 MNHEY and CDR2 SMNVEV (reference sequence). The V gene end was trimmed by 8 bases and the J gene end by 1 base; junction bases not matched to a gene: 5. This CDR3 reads CASHGQGESYEQYF. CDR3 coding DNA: TGTGCCAGCCACGGACAGGGGGAATCCTACGAGCAGTACTTC.

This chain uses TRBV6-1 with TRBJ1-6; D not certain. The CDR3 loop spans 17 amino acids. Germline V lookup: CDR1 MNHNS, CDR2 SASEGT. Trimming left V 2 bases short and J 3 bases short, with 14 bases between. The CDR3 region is CASSETGFGRYNSPLHF. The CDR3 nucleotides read TGTGCCAGCAGTGAAACGGGGTTCGGACGCTATAATTCACCCCTCCACTTT.

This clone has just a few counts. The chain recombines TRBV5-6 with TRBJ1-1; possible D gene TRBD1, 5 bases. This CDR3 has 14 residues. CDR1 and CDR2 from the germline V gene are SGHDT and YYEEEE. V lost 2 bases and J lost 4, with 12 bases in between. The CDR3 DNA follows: TGTGCCAGCAGCTTTACGGGGGTTGCCACTGAAGCTTTCTTT. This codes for CASSFTGVATEAFF. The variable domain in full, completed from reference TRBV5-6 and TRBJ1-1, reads DAGVTQSPTHLIKTRGQQVTLRCSPKSGHDTVSWYQQALGQGPQFIFQYYEEEERQRGNFPDRFSGHQFPNYSSELNVNALLLGDSALYLCASSFTGVATEAFFGQGTRLTVV.

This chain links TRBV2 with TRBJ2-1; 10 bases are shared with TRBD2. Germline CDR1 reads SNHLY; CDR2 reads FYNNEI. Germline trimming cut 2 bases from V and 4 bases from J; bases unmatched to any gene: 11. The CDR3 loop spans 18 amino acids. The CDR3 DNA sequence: TGTGCCAGCAGTGAACGAGGGGCTAGCGGGAGCCCGTACAATGAGCAGTTCTTC. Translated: CASSERGASGSPYNEQFF. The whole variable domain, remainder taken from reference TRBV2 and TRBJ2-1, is EPEVTQTPSHQVTQMGQEVILRCVPISNHLYFYWYRQILGQKVEFLVSFYNNEISEKSEIFDDQFSVERPDGSNFTLKIRSTKLEDSAMYFCASSERGASGSPYNEQFFGPGTRLTVL.

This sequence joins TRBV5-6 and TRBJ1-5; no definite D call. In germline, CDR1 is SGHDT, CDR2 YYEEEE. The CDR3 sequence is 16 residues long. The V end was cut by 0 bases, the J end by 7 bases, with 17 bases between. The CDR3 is CASSLAGTLEGQPQHF. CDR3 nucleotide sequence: TGTGCCAGCAGCTTGGCCGGAACATTGGAGGGACAGCCCCAGCATTTT.

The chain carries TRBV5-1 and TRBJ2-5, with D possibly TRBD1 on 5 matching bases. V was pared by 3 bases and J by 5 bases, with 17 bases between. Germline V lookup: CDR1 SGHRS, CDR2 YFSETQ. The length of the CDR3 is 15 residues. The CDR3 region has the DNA TGCGCCAGCAGCTCCATGTGGGGCATGGGGGAGACCCAGTACTTC. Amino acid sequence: CASSSMWGMGETQYF. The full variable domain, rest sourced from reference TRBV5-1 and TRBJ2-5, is KAGVTQTPRYLIKTRGQQVTLSCSPISGHRSVSWYQQTPGQGLQFLFEYFSETQRNKGNFPGRFSGRQFSNSRSEMNVSTLELGDSALYLCASSSMWGMGETQYFGPGTRLLVL.

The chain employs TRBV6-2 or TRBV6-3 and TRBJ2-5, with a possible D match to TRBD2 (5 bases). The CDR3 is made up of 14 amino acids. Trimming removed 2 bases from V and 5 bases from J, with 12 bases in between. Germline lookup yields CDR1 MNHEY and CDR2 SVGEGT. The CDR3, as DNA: TGTGCCAGCAGTTACGAGGGAGCTGGGGAGACCCAGTACTTC. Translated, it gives CASSYEGAGETQYF.

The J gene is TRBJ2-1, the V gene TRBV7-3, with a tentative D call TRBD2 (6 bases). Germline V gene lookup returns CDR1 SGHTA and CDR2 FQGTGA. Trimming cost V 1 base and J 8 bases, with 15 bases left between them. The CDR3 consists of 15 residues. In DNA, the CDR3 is TGTGCCAGCAGCTTAATGGTCGCTAGCGCCCATGAGCAGTTCTTC. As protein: CASSLMVASAHEQFF.

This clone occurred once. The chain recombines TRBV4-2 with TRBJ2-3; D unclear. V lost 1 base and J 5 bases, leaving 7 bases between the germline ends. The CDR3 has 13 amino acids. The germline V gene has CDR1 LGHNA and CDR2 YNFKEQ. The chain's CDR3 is CASSQAYGDTQYF. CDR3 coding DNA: TGTGCCAGCAGCCAAGCATACGGAGATACGCAGTATTTT.

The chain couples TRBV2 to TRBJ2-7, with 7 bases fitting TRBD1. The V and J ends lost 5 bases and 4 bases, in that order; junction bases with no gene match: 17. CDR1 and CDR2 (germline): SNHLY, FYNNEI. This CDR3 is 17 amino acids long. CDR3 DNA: TGTGCCAGCAGTCTTTCTTTAACCGGGACAGCGACTTACGAGCAGTACTTC. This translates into CASSLSLTGTATYEQYF.

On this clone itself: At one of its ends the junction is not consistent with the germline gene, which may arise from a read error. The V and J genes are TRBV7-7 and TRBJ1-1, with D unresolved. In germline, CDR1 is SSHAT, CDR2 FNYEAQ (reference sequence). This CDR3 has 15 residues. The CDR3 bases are TGTGCTAGCAGGCTAACCCCGAGGAGGGAAACTGAAGCTTTCTTT. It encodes CASRLTPRRETEAFF.

CDR3 region: CASSVGQGDSYEQYF. In DNA form, the CDR3 reads TGTGCCAGCAGCGTGGGACAGGGGGACTCCTACGAGCAGTACTTC. The chain couples TRBV7-3 to TRBJ2-7; TRBD1 aligns across 11 bases. CDR1 and CDR2 (germline): SGHTA, FQGTGA. Germline trimming cut 5 bases from V and 0 bases from J; bases unmatched to any gene: 3. The CDR3 runs to 15 residues. Full variable domain (remainder filled in from reference TRBV7-3 and TRBJ2-7): GAGVSQTPSNKVTEKGKYVELRCDPISGHTALYWYRQSLGQGPEFLIYFQGTGAADDSGLPNDRFFAVRPEGSVSTLKIQRTERGDSAVYLCASSVGQGDSYEQYFGPGTRLTVT.

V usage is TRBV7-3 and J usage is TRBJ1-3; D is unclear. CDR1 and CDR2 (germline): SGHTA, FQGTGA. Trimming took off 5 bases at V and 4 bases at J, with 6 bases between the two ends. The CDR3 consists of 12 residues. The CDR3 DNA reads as TGTGCCAGCAGCGAACGGGGAAACACCATATATTTT. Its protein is CASSERGNTIYF.

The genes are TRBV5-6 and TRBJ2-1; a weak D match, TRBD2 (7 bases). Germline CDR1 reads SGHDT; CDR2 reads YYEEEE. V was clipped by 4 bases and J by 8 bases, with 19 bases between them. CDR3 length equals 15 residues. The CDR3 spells CASSPGGRDKDEQFF. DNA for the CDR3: TGTGCCAGCAGCCCCGGGGGGAGGGACAAAGATGAGCAGTTCTTC.

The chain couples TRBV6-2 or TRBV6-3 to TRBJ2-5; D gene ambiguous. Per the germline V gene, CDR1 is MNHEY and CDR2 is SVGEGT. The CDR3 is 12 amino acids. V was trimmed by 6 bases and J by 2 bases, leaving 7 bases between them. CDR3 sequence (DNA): TGTGCCAGCAGCTCCCGGCAAGAGACCCAGTACTTC. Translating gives CASSSRQETQYF.

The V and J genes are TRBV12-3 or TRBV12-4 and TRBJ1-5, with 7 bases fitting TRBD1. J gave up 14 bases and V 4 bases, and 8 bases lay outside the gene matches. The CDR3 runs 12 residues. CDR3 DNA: TGTGCCAGCAGTTCCTCTGACAGGGCGGAGCATTTT. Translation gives CASSSSDRAEHF.

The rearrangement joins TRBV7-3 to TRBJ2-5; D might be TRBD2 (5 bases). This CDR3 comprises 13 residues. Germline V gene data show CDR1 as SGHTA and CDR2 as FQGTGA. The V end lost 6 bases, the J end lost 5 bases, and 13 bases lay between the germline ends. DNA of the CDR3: TGTGCCAGCAGTATGGGCGGGTGGGAGACCCAGTACTTC. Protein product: CASSMGGWETQYF.

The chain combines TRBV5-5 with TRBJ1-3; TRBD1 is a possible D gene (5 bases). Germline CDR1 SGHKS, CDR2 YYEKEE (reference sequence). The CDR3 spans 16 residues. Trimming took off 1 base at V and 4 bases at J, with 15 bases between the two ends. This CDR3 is CASSLSGLPGGNTIYF. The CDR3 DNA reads TGTGCCAGCAGCTTGTCAGGGTTGCCTGGGGGAAACACCATATATTTT.

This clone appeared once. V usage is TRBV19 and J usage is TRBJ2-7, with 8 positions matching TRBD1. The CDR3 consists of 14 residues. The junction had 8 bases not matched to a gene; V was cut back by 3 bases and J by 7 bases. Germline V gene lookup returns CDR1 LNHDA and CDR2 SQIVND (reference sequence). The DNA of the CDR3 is TGTGCCAGTAGTATGGGTCAGGGGGCTTGGGAGCAGTACTTC. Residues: CASSMGQGAWEQYF. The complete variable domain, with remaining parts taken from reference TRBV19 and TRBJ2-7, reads DGGITQSPKYLFRKEGQNVTLSCEQNLNHDAMYWYRQDPGQGLRLIYYSQIVNDFQKGDIAEGYSVSREKKESFPLTVTSAQKNPTAFYLCASSMGQGAWEQYFGPGTRLTVT.

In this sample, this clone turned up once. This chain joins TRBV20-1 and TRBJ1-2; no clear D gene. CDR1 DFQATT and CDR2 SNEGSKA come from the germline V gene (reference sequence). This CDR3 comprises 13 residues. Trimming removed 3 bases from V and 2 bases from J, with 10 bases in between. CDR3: CSASDPINYGYTF. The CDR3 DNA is TGCAGTGCTAGTGACCCCATCAACTATGGCTACACCTTC.

CDR3: CASSLTRDNLNTEAFF. The CDR3 DNA follows: TGTGCCAGCAGCTTAACCAGGGACAACTTGAACACTGAAGCTTTCTTT. V usage is TRBV7-3 and J usage is TRBJ1-1, with a weak D call TRBD1 (6 bases). The CDR3 has 16 amino acids. The ends were cut back, 0 bases at V and 0 bases at J, with 11 bases in the middle. CDR1 and CDR2 (germline): SGHTA, FQGTGA.

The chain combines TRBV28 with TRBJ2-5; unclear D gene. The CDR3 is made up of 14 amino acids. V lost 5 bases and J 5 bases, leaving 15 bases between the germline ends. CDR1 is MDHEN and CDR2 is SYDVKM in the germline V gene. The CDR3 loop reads CASSPGSPPETQYF. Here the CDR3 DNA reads TGTGCCAGCAGTCCGGGTTCTCCACCGGAGACCCAGTACTTC. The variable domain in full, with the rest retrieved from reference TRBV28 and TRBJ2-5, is DVKVTQSSRYLVKRTGEKVFLECVQDMDHENMFWYRQDPGLGLRLIYFSYDVKMKEKGDIPEGYSVSREKKERFSLILESASTNQTSMYLCASSPGSPPETQYFGPGTRLLVL.

For the CDR3, the DNA is TGCGCCAGCAGCTTGGAACAGGGGGCCGTGTTTGGCGACGAGCAGTACTTC. It encodes CASSLEQGAVFGDEQYF. This rearrangement joins TRBV5-1 to TRBJ2-7, with 9 bases identical to TRBD1. Germline V gene data show CDR1 as SGHRS and CDR2 as YFSETQ. V lost 0 bases to trimming and J lost 5 bases; unmatched junction nucleotides: 12. CDR3 length: 17 residues.

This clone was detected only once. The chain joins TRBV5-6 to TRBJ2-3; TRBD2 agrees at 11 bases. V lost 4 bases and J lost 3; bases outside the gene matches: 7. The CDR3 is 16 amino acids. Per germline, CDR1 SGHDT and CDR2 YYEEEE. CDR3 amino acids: CASSQDRLAGTDTQYF. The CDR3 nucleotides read TGTGCCAGCAGCCAGGATAGACTAGCGGGAACAGATACGCAGTATTTT.

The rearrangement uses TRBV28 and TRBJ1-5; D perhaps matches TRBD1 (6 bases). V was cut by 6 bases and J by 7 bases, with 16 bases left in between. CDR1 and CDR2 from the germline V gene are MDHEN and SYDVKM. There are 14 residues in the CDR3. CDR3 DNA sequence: TGTGCCAGCAGCACCACAGGGTGGGGGCAGCCCCAGCATTTT. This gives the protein CASSTTGWGQPQHF. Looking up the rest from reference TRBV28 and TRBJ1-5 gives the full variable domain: DVKVTQSSRYLVKRTGEKVFLECVQDMDHENMFWYRQDPGLGLRLIYFSYDVKMKEKGDIPEGYSVSREKKERFSLILESASTNQTSMYLCASSTTGWGQPQHFGDGTRLSIL.

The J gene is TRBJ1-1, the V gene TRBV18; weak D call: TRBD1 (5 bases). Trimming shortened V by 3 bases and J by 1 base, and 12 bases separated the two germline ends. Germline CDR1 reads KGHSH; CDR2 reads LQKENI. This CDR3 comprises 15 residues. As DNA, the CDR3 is TGTGCCAGCTCACCCGGACAAAACCAGAACACTGAAGCTTTCTTT. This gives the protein CASSPGQNQNTEAFF.

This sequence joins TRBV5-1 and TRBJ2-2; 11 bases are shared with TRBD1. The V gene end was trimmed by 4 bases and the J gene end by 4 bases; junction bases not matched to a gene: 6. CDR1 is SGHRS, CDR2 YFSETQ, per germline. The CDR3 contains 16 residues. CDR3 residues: CASSDRTGGPTGELFF. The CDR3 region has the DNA TGCGCCAGCAGCGACCGGACAGGGGGCCCCACCGGGGAGCTGTTTTTT.

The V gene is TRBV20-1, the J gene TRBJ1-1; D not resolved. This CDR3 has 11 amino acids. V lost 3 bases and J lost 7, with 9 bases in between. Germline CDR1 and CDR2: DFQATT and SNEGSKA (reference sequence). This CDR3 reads CSASDGYEAFF. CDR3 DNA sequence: TGCAGTGCTAGTGACGGGTATGAAGCTTTCTTT.

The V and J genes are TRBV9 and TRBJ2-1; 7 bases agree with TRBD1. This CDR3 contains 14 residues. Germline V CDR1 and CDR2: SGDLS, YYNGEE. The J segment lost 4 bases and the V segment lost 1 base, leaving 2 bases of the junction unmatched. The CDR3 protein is CASSVRQGYNEQFF. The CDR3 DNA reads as TGTGCCAGCAGCGTACGACAGGGTTACAATGAGCAGTTCTTC.